This TCR beta chain stems from a study of blood T cell repertoires in COVID-19. Study summary: T cells, B-cell-depleted T cells, or PBMCs provided the cDNA or gDNA that served as material.

In the original analysis: It was from reference gene primer amplification that nucleated cell counts were estimated. This table comes from immunoSEQ multiplex PCR, and its TCRdb copy is limited to in-frame clones, with some not included. The DNA gave D and trimming, while V, J and clone size come from that table. The table has approximately 60,000 clones, about 83% seen once. The CDR3 runs to 13 residues. The ends were cut back, 6 bases at V and 8 bases at J, with 13 bases in the middle. Looked up from germline, CDR1 is SEHNR and CDR2 is FQNEAQ (reference sequence). The specimen was peripheral blood. The gene calls are TRBV7-9 and TRBJ1-4, with D perhaps matching TRBD1 (5 bases). This receptor was obtained from a woman aged 80 or over with acute or convalescent COVID-19. DNA of the CDR3: TGTGCCAGCAGTTCCGGGGGTTGGGAAAAACTGTTTTTT. This encodes CASSSGGWEKLFF.